This TCR beta chain was captured by sequencing in a study of blood T cells in healthy people across ages. Together with a sample-barcoded 5' primer, a J-beta primer mix was included in a second PCR lasting about 6 to 11 cycles. Each cDNA molecule was tagged by a template-switch adaptor with 12 random nucleotides. TCRdb ran MiXCR on the 5' RACE reads and lists one entry per CDR3 protein. This sample has around 1,500,000 distinct CDR3 sequences, with 28% found just once. Broader study findings: Both naive CD4+ cell counts and diversity were greater in long-lived donors than in aged donors.

Details on this clonotype: Antigen: not known.

V dropped 5 bases and J dropped 1 base, with 12 bases sitting between them. The germline V gene has CDR1 MDHEN and CDR2 SYDVKM. The CDR3 is 15 amino acids. The chain combines TRBV28 with TRBJ2-1; D is undetermined. This sequence was found in a woman aged 25-40 years in good health. The sample consisted of blood. The CDR3 reads CASSPADLSYNEQFF. DNA for the CDR3: TGTGCCAGCAGTCCCGCGGATCTTTCCTACAATGAGCAGTTCTTC.